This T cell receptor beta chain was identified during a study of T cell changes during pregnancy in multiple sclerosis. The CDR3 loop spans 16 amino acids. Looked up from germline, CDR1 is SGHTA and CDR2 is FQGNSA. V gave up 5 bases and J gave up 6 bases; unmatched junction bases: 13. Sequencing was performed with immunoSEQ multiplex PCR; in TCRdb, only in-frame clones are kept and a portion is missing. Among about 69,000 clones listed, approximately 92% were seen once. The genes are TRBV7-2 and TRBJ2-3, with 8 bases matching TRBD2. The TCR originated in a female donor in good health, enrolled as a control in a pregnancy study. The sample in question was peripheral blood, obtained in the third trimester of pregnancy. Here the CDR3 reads CASSPGAGGRGDTQYF. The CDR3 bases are TGTGCCAGCAGCCCGGGGGCGGGAGGCCGGGGGGATACGCAGTATTTT.